The 3 T cell receptor beta chains below all came from one sample that was sequenced in a study of identical twins. From the 5' RACE reads, TCRdb called clonotypes with MiXCR, one entry per CDR3 protein. Of fewer than 250,000 distinct CDR3 sequences listed, around 10% are singletons. Sequences were obtained from memory (CD45RO+) T cells sorted from blood. These receptors were taken from a woman aged 18-35 years in good health.

This clonotype has at least ten counts. The V gene is TRBV3-1, the J gene TRBJ2-7, with TRBD1 matching over 8 bases. Germline-derived CDR1 and CDR2 are LGHDT and YNNKEL (reference sequence). V was pared by 1 base and J by 12 bases, with 8 bases of the junction left unmatched. CDR3 length equals 13 residues. In nucleotides, the CDR3 is TGTGCCAGCAGCCAAGGAGGACAGGGAGGAAGGTACTTC. Its protein product is CASSQGGQGGRYF.

This clonotype was counted many times. The chain carries TRBV12-3 or TRBV12-4 and TRBJ2-1; D is uncertain. V was cut by 5 bases and J by 0 bases, with 8 bases left in between. The CDR3 consists of 14 residues. CDR3 sequence: CASSPRGSYNEQFF. CDR3 bases: TGTGCCAGCAGTCCCCGCGGCTCCTACAATGAGCAGTTCTTC.

This clonotype has more than one count but fewer than ten. The CDR3 coding sequence is TGTGCCAGCTCGAACGGGGCCCGGGAGACCCAGTACTTC. It translates to CASSNGARETQYF. The V call is TRBV18, the J call TRBJ2-5; D may be TRBD1 or TRBD2 (5 bases each). Trimming stripped 6 bases from V and 5 bases from J, with 13 bases between. The V gene's germline CDR1 is KGHSH and CDR2 LQKENI. This CDR3 contains 13 residues.